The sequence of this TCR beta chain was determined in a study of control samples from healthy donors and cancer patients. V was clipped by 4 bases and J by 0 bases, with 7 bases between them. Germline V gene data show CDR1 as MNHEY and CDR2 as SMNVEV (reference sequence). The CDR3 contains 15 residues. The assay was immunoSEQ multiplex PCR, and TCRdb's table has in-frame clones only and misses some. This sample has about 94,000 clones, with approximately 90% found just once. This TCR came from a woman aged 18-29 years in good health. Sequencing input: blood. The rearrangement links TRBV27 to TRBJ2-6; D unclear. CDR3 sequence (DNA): TGTGCCAGCAGTTCAGCCGGCTCTGGGGCCAACGTCCTGACTTTC. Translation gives CASSSAGSGANVLTF.